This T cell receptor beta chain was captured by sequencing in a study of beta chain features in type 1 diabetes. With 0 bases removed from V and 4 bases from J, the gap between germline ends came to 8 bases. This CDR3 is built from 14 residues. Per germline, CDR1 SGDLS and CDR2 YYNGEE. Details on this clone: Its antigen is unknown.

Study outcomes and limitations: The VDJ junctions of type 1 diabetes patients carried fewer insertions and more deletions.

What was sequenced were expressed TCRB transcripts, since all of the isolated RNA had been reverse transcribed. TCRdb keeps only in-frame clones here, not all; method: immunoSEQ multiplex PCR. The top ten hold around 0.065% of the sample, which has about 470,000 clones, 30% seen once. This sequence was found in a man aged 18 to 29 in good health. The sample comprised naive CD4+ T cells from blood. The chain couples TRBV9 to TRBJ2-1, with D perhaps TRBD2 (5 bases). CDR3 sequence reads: CASSVVVAYNEQFF. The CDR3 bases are TGTGCCAGCAGCGTAGTGGTAGCGTACAATGAGCAGTTCTTC.